The 29 T cell receptor beta chains below come from one sample, sequenced in a study of cytomegalovirus exposure and HLA in healthy donors. It was with 60 Vbeta and 13 Jbeta primers that the PCR ran. The method was immunoSEQ multiplex PCR; TCRdb's version includes in-frame clones alone and lacks a portion of them. The sample carries around 140,000 clones, around 82% recorded once. Sequencing was carried out using PBMCs. The receptors were gathered from a woman aged 18-29 years in good health and CMV-seropositive.

The genes are TRBV19 and TRBJ1-5; D is uncertain. The germline V and J ends were trimmed by 1 base and 3 bases, with 7 bases remaining between them. The germline V gene encodes CDR1 LNHDA and CDR2 SQIVND (reference sequence). The CDR3 length is 14 residues. The CDR3 nucleotides read TGTGCCAGTAGTATAGTGGGAGTCAATCAGCCCCAGCATTTT. The encoded protein is CASSIVGVNQPQHF.

In this sample, this clone turned up a few times. The chain employs TRBV28 and TRBJ2-2; the D is unclear. V was trimmed by 4 bases and J by 12 bases, leaving 3 bases between them. This CDR3 has 9 residues. Germline CDR1 MDHEN, CDR2 SYDVKM. The CDR3 DNA sequence: TGTGCCAGCAGTTATAAGCTGTTTTTT. This sequence encodes CASSYKLFF.

The V call is TRBV28, the J call TRBJ2-7; D is unresolved. From germline, CDR1 is MDHEN and CDR2 SYDVKM. The V gene lost 5 bases and the J gene lost 2 bases, with 10 bases spanning the gap. The CDR3 consists of 13 residues. CDR3 DNA sequence: TGTGCCAGCAGTCCCGTAATTACCTACGAGCAGTACTTC. Its translation: CASSPVITYEQYF. Full variable domain (remainder filled in from reference TRBV28 and TRBJ2-7): DVKVTQSSRYLVKRTGEKVFLECVQDMDHENMFWYRQDPGLGLRLIYFSYDVKMKEKGDIPEGYSVSREKKERFSLILESASTNQTSMYLCASSPVITYEQYFGPGTRLTVT.

This clone was recorded once. V is TRBV10-3 and J is TRBJ1-2; no reliable D call. Trimming removed 0 bases at V and 6 bases at J, with 17 bases between. There are 16 residues in the CDR3. Germline CDR1 and CDR2: ENHRY and SYGVKD. CDR3 nucleotide sequence: TGTGCCATCAGTGAGTCCGGGGTTTTGGTGTCGCATGGCTACACCTTC. Translated: CAISESGVLVSHGYTF.

In its sample, this clone was seen once. The rearrangement uses TRBV29-1 and TRBJ2-3; tentative D call: TRBD1 (6 bases). The CDR3 length is 16 residues. Germline V CDR1 and CDR2: SQVTM, ANQGSEA. The V end lost 3 bases, the J end lost 1 base, and 17 bases lay between the germline ends. The CDR3 DNA is TGCAGCGTTGACGGGGACATTCGGGTTCGCACAGATACGCAGTATTTT. Amino acids: CSVDGDIRVRTDTQYF.

This sequence joins TRBV5-4 and TRBJ2-5, with a weak D call TRBD2 (5 bases). This CDR3 region has 11 residues. Germline CDR1 SGHNT, CDR2 YYREEE (reference sequence). V lost 7 bases and J lost 3, with 7 bases in between. DNA of the CDR3: TGTGCCAGCGGTAGCGAAGAGACCCAGTACTTC. Encoded protein: CASGSEETQYF.

The V call is TRBV5-4, the J call TRBJ2-6; D possibly corresponds to TRBD2 (5 bases). The CDR3 extends over 19 amino acids. V shed 4 bases and J shed 0 bases, with 20 bases lying between them. Germline-derived CDR1 and CDR2 are SGHNT and YYREEE (reference sequence). In DNA, the CDR3 is TGTGCCAGCAGCCTCGGTTTGTTGGGAGTCGGCTCTGGGGCCAACGTCCTGACTTTC. Amino acid sequence: CASSLGLLGVGSGANVLTF.

This chain connects TRBV27 to TRBJ1-5, with a weak D call TRBD1 (6 bases). The V end lost 3 bases, the J end lost 10 bases, and 13 bases lay between the germline ends. Germline lookup yields CDR1 MNHEY and CDR2 SMNVEV (reference sequence). This CDR3 region has 13 residues. The CDR3, as DNA: TGTGCCAGCAGTTTTTCTCCGACAGGCCCCCAGCATTTT. Its translation is CASSFSPTGPQHF.

The table lists this clone with a count of one. The V and J genes are TRBV6-1 and TRBJ1-2; TRBD1 might be the D (5 bases). Trimming removed 0 bases at V and 5 bases at J, with 13 bases between. The germline V gene has CDR1 MNHNS and CDR2 SASEGT. CDR3 length equals 15 residues. Written as DNA, the CDR3 is TGTGCCAGCAGTGAAGCGATTGGGACTCCATATGGCTACACCTTC. Translation gives CASSEAIGTPYGYTF.

The table lists this clone with a count of one. The chain is built from TRBV7-8 and TRBJ1-5; D may be TRBD1 (5 bases). Looked up from germline, CDR1 is SGHVS and CDR2 is FQNEAQ. The germline V and J ends were trimmed by 1 base and 6 bases, with 16 bases remaining between them. The CDR3 is 16 residues long. The CDR3 DNA is TGTGCCAGCAGCTTAGTTACCGGGGGGATTAGTCAGCCCCAGCATTTT. This codes for CASSLVTGGISQPQHF.

In DNA, the CDR3 is TGCGCCAGCAGCCAAGGGGCATCCTCTGGAAACACCATATATTTT. It yields the protein CASSQGASSGNTIYF. J is TRBJ1-3 and V is TRBV4-1; no clear D gene. The CDR3 is made up of 15 amino acids. With 1 base removed from V and 0 bases from J, the gap between germline ends came to 7 bases. CDR1 and CDR2 (germline): MGHRA, YSYEKL.

The table lists this clone with a few counts. V and J are TRBV19 and TRBJ1-4; no clear D gene. V was clipped by 9 bases and J by 6 bases, with 17 bases between them. The CDR3 covers 14 residues. CDR1 LNHDA and CDR2 SQIVND come from the germline V gene (reference sequence). Here the CDR3 reads CASATTTGYEKLFF. The CDR3 DNA reads TGTGCCAGCGCCACGACAACTGGTTATGAAAAACTGTTTTTT.

The genes are TRBV5-6 and TRBJ2-7; the match to TRBD2 covers 14 bases. The CDR3 extends over 15 amino acids. From germline, CDR1 is SGHDT and CDR2 YYEEEE. The V and J ends lost 4 bases and 2 bases, in that order; junction bases with no gene match: 2. As DNA, the CDR3 is TGTGCCAGCAGCCGACTAGCGGGGGGGACCTACGAGCAGTACTTC. It codes for CASSRLAGGTYEQYF.

The chain's CDR3 is CASSLYATGERSPLHF. The CDR3 region has the DNA TGCGCCAGCAGCTTGTACGCAACAGGGGAACGCTCACCCCTCCACTTT. The chain couples TRBV5-1 to TRBJ1-6; 7 nucleotides match TRBD1. CDR3 length: 16 residues. V shed 1 base, J shed 10 bases, and the junction held 11 bases outside the gene matches. In germline, CDR1 is SGHRS, CDR2 YFSETQ.

V usage is TRBV7-9 and J usage is TRBJ2-1, with TRBD2 matching over 10 bases. This CDR3 is 15 amino acids long. Germline lookup yields CDR1 SEHNR and CDR2 FQNEAQ (reference sequence). V was pared by 4 bases and J by 3 bases, with 3 bases of the junction left unmatched. CDR3 DNA sequence: TGTGCCAGCAGCTCGAGCGGGGGGGGCTACAATGAGCAGTTCTTC. Translation gives CASSSSGGGYNEQFF.

The chain links TRBV6-6 to TRBJ1-4; 8 bases fit TRBD1. V lost 7 bases and J lost 10; bases outside the gene matches: 11. The CDR3 consists of 14 residues. Germline CDR1 reads MNHNY; CDR2 reads SVGAGI (reference sequence). In DNA, the CDR3 is TGTGCCAGCAATGAACCGGGACAGGTTGGAAAACTGTTTTTT. Its protein is CASNEPGQVGKLFF.

The chain couples TRBV29-1 to TRBJ2-7; D is perhaps TRBD2 (5 bases). With 4 bases removed from V and 3 bases from J, the gap between germline ends came to 10 bases. CDR1 and CDR2 (germline): SQVTM, ANQGSEA. This CDR3 has 12 amino acids. CDR3 DNA: TGCAGCGTTGGAGGGAACCTCTACGAGCAGTACTTC. Protein product: CSVGGNLYEQYF.

Here the CDR3 reads CASSTTGPLTYEQYF. The CDR3 DNA reads as TGCGCCAGCAGTACGACAGGGCCCTTGACCTACGAGCAGTACTTC. V and J are TRBV10-2 and TRBJ2-7; 7 positions agree with TRBD1. The CDR3 is 15 amino acids. V lost 5 bases, J lost 2 bases, and 9 bases stayed unmatched. Germline loops: CDR1 WSHSY, CDR2 SAAADI.

The J gene is TRBJ1-1, the V gene TRBV23-1; D remains unclear. TRBV23-1 is reported as an ORF; its role is uncertain. Trimming took 2 bases from V and 1 from J, leaving 11 bases between them. This CDR3 contains 15 residues. The CDR3 is CASSQVNRRNTEAFF. The CDR3 DNA is TGCGCCAGCAGTCAAGTAAATAGGAGGAACACTGAAGCTTTCTTT.

This chain connects TRBV6-5 to TRBJ1-2; 8 bases map to TRBD1. Unmatched junction bases numbered 9, after V lost 4 bases and J lost 8 bases. CDR3 length: 14 amino acids. CDR1 is MNHEY and CDR2 is SVGAGI in the germline V gene. CDR3 amino acids: CASSSPGRGRGYTF. CDR3 DNA: TGTGCCAGCAGTTCCCCGGGCAGGGGGCGAGGCTACACCTTC.

This chain uses TRBV28 with TRBJ2-1, with 8 positions matching TRBD2. In germline, CDR1 is MDHEN, CDR2 SYDVKM. The CDR3 is 16 amino acids. Losses at the gene ends were 3 bases for V and 5 bases for J; bases not matched to a gene: 9. The CDR3 DNA follows: TGTGCCAGCAGTTTGGCTCGCGGGGGGTCTCACAATGAGCAGTTCTTC. It specifies CASSLARGGSHNEQFF. Based on the CDR3 plus reference TRBV28 and TRBJ2-1, the full variable domain is DVKVTQSSRYLVKRTGEKVFLECVQDMDHENMFWYRQDPGLGLRLIYFSYDVKMKEKGDIPEGYSVSREKKERFSLILESASTNQTSMYLCASSLARGGSHNEQFFGPGTRLTVL.

CDR3 sequence reads: CASSHLCPLGYGYTF. CDR3 nucleotides: TGTGCCAGCAGCCACCTCTGTCCACTTGGCTATGGCTACACCTTC. The chain has TRBV7-9 and TRBJ1-2; no clear D. Trimming took 5 bases from V and 4 from J, leaving 17 bases between them. Germline V CDR1 and CDR2: SEHNR, FQNEAQ (reference sequence). The CDR3 is made up of 15 amino acids.

V usage is TRBV4-1 and J usage is TRBJ2-7; 9 nucleotides line up with TRBD2. The V segment lost 1 base and the J segment 4 bases; nucleotides outside the gene matches: 5. The germline V gene has CDR1 MGHRA and CDR2 YSYEKL. This CDR3 has 15 residues. The CDR3 loop reads CASSQGRGGRYEQYF. CDR3 DNA: TGCGCCAGCAGCCAAGGGCGGGGGGGCCGATACGAGCAGTACTTC.

The chain uses TRBV11-3 and TRBJ2-5; 7 nucleotides match TRBD1. In germline, CDR1 is SGHNT, CDR2 YENEEA. V lost 5 bases and J lost 5; bases outside the gene matches: 2. The CDR3 loop spans 12 amino acids. The CDR3 protein is CASSQQGETQYF. The CDR3 DNA reads as TGTGCCAGCAGCCAACAGGGGGAGACCCAGTACTTC. The variable domain in full, with the rest retrieved from reference TRBV11-3 and TRBJ2-5, is EAGVVQSPRYKIIEKKQPVAFWCNPISGHNTLYWYLQNLGQGPELLIRYENEEAVDDSQLPKDRFSAERLKGVDSTLKIQPAELGDSAVYLCASSQQGETQYFGPGTRLLVL.

This chain joins TRBV6-1 and TRBJ1-2; TRBD1 matches 9 bases. Unmatched junction bases numbered 8, after V lost 4 bases and J lost 8 bases. From germline, CDR1 is MNHNS and CDR2 SASEGT. This CDR3 contains 14 residues. CDR3 sequence (DNA): TGTGCCAGCAGTGTAACAGGGGGCGATTTAGGCTACACCTTC. As protein: CASSVTGGDLGYTF.

The V gene is TRBV25-1, the J gene TRBJ1-4; possibly TRBD1 for D (6 bases). CDR1 is MGHDK, CDR2 SYGVNS, per germline. CDR3 length equals 15 residues. The V and J ends lost 4 bases and 0 bases respectively, with 9 bases between them. The CDR3 DNA sequence: TGTGCCAGCAGTGCTCGACAGGCAACTAATGAAAAACTGTTTTTT. As protein: CASSARQATNEKLFF.

The gene calls are TRBV7-9 and TRBJ1-1; the D gene is possibly TRBD1 (5 bases). Germline assignment: CDR1 SEHNR and CDR2 FQNEAQ (reference sequence). V lost 5 bases to trimming and J lost 3 bases, with 10 bases between them. CDR3 size: 13 residues. The CDR3 bases are TGTGCCAGCAGCCGGGAGGGGTACACTGAAGCTTTCTTT. Translating gives CASSREGYTEAFF.

The J gene is TRBJ1-6, the V gene TRBV14, with 10 nucleotides matching TRBD1. With 2 bases clipped from V and 5 bases from J, the junction kept 3 bases outside the gene matches. The CDR3 is made up of 16 amino acids. Per germline, CDR1 SGHDN and CDR2 FVKESK. The CDR3 is CASSQWTGGHNSPLHF. DNA for the CDR3: TGTGCCAGCAGCCAATGGACAGGGGGACATAATTCACCCCTCCACTTT. Variable domain in full (rest from reference TRBV14 and TRBJ1-6): EAGVTQFPSHSVIEKGQTVTLRCDPISGHDNLYWYRRVMGKEIKFLLHFVKESKQDESGMPNNRFLAERTGGTYSTLKVQPAELEDSGVYFCASSQWTGGHNSPLHFGNGTRLTVT.

The chain recombines TRBV19 with TRBJ2-7; 7 positions agree with TRBD1. V gave up 4 bases and J gave up 2 bases; unmatched junction bases: 11. This CDR3 contains 16 residues. The germline gives CDR1 LNHDA, CDR2 SQIVND (reference sequence). The CDR3 sequence: CASSTNPDRRPYEQYF. The CDR3 DNA follows: TGTGCCAGTAGTACCAACCCGGACAGGAGGCCCTACGAGCAGTACTTC.